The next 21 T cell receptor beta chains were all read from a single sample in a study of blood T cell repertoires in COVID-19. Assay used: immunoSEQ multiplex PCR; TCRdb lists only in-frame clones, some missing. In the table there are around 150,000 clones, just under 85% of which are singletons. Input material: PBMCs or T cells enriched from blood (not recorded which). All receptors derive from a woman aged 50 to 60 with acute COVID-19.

CDR3 protein: CASSPVVAANTGELFF. CDR3 bases: TGTGCCAGCAGCCCAGTGGTAGCAGCGAACACCGGGGAGCTGTTTTTT. V and J are TRBV9 and TRBJ2-2; unclear D gene. There are 16 residues in the CDR3. With 4 bases removed from V and 0 bases from J, the gap between germline ends came to 13 bases. Germline V CDR1 and CDR2: SGDLS, YYNGEE. Complete variable domain (other parts from reference TRBV9 and TRBJ2-2): DSGVTQTPKHLITATGQRVTLRCSPRSGDLSVYWYQQSLDQGLQFLIQYYNGEERAKGNILERFSAQQFPDLHSELNLSSLELGDSALYFCASSPVVAANTGELFFGEGSRLTVL.

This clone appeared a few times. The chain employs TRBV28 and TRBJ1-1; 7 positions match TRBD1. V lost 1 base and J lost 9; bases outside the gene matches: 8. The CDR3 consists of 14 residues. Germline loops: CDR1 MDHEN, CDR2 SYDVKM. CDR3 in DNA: TGTGCCAGCAGTTTATACGCAGGGGGTGGTCAAGCTTTCTTT. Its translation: CASSLYAGGGQAFF.

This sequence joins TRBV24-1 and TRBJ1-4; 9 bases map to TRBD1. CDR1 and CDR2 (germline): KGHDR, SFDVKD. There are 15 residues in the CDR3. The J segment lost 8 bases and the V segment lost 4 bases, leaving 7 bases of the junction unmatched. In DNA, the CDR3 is TGTGCCACCAGTGAGGGGACAGGGAGATTCGAAAAACTGTTTTTT. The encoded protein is CATSEGTGRFEKLFF.

For the CDR3, the DNA is TGTGCCAGCAGCTTGTGGGGAGGGAGCGGGATTGAGCAGTTCTTC. Translated: CASSLWGGSGIEQFF. This rearrangement joins TRBV5-5 to TRBJ2-1; 7 bases line up with TRBD2. This CDR3 spans 15 amino acids. J lost 9 bases, V lost 1 base, and 10 bases had no gene match. Germline V lookup: CDR1 SGHKS, CDR2 YYEKEE (reference sequence).

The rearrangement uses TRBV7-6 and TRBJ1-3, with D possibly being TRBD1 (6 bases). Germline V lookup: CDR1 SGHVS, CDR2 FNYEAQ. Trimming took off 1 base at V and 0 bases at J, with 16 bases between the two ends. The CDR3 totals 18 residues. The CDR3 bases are TGTGCCAGCAGCTTAGGGGGGGGCAGGGCCCTCTCTGGAAACACCATATATTTT. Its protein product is CASSLGGGRALSGNTIYF. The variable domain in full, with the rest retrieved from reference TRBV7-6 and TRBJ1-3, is GAGVSQSPRYKVTKRGQDVALRCDPISGHVSLYWYRQALGQGPEFLTYFNYEAQQDKSGLPNDRFSAERPEGSISTLTIQRTEQRDSAMYRCASSLGGGRALSGNTIYFGEGSWLTVV.

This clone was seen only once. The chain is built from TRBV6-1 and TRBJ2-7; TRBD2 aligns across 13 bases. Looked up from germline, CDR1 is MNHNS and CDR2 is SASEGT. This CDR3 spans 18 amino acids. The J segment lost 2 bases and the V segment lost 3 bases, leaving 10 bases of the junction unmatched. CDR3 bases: TGTGCCAGCAGTGATAGGCTAAAAGGGACTAGCGGGACCTACGAGCAGTACTTC. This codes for CASSDRLKGTSGTYEQYF.

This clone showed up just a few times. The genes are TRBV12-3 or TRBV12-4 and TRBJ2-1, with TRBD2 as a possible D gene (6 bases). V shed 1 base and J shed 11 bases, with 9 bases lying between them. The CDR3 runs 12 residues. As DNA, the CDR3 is TGTGCCAGCAGTTTAGAGGGACTCCAGCAGTTCTTC. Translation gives CASSLEGLQQFF.

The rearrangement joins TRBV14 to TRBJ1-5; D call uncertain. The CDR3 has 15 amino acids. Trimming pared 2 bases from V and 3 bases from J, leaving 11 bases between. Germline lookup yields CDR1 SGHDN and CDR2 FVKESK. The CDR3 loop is CASSQYPHSNQPQHF. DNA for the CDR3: TGTGCCAGCAGCCAATACCCGCACTCCAATCAGCCCCAGCATTTT. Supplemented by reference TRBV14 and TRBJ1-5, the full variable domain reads EAGVTQFPSHSVIEKGQTVTLRCDPISGHDNLYWYRRVMGKEIKFLLHFVKESKQDESGMPNNRFLAERTGGTYSTLKVQPAELEDSGVYFCASSQYPHSNQPQHFGDGTRLSIL.

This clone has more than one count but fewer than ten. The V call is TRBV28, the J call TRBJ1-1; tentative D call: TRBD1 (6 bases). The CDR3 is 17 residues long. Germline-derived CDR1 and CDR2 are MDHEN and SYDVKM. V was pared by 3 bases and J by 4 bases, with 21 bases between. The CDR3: CASSFFSRKGDGTEAFF. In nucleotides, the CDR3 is TGTGCCAGCAGTTTCTTCTCCCGTAAGGGGGACGGCACTGAAGCTTTCTTT.

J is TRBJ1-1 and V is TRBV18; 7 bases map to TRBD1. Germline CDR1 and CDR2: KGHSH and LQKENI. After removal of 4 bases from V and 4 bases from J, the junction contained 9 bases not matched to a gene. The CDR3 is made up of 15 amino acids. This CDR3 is CASSLPQGVVTEAFF. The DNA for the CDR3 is TGTGCCAGCTCACTGCCCCAGGGGGTGGTCACTGAAGCTTTCTTT. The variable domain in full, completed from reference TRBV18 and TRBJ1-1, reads NAGVMQNPRHLVRRRGQEARLRCSPMKGHSHVYWYRQLPEEGLKFMVYLQKENIIDESGMPKERFSAEFPKEGPSILRIQQVVRGDSAAYFCASSLPQGVVTEAFFGQGTRLTVV.

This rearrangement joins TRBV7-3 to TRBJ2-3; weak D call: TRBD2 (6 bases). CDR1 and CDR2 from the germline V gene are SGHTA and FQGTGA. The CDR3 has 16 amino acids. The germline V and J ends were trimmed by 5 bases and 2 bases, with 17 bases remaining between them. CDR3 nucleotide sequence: TGTGCCAGCAGCCCTTGGGGGGTGGAGTCCACAGATACGCAGTATTTT. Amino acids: CASSPWGVESTDTQYF.

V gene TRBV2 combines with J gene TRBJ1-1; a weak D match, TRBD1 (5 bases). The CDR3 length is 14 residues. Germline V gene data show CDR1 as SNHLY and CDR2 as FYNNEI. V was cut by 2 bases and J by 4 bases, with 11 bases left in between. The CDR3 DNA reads TGTGCCAGCAGTGAACTGGGGCCCTCCACTGAAGCTTTCTTT. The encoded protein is CASSELGPSTEAFF.

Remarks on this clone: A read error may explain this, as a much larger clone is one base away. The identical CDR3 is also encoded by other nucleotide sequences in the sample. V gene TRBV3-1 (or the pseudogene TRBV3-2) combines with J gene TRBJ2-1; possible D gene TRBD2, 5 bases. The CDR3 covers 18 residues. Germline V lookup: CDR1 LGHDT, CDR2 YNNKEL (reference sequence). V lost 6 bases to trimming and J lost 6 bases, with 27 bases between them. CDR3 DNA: TGTGCCAGCAGTCCTTTCGGGCTAGCCGAGGCCGTTACCAATGAGCAGTTCTTC. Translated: CASSPFGLAEAVTNEQFF.

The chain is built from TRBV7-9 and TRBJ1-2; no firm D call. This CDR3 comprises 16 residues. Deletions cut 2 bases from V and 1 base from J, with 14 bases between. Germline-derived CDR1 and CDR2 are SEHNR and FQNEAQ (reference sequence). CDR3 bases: TGTGCCAGCAGCTTATCATCGCAGCGGATTAACTATGGCTACACCTTC. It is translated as CASSLSSQRINYGYTF.

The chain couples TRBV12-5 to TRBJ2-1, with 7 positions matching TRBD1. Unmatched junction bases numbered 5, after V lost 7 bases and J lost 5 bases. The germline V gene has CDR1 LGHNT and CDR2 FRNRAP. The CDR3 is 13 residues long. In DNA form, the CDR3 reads TGTGCTAGTGCCCTCGACAGGGACAATGAGCAGTTCTTC. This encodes CASALDRDNEQFF.

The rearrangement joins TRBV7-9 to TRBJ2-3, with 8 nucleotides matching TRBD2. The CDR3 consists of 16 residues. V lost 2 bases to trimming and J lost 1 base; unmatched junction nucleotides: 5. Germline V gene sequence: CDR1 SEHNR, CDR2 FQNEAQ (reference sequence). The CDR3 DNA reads TGTGCCAGCAGCTTAACTAGCGGCACCCGCACAGATACGCAGTATTTT. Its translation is CASSLTSGTRTDTQYF.

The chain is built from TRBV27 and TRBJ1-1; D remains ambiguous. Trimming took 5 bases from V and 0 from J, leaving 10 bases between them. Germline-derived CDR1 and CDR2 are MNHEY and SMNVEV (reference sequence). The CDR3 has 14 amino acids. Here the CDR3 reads CASSRAGVNTEAFF. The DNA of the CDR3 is TGTGCCAGCAGTCGAGCGGGCGTGAACACTGAAGCTTTCTTT.

CDR3 nucleotide sequence: TGTGCCAGCTCACTGGGGGGAGGTGGAGATACGCAGTATTTT. Amino acid sequence: CASSLGGGGDTQYF. This chain connects TRBV2 to TRBJ2-3, with a possible D match to TRBD2 (6 bases). V was shortened by 8 bases and J by 5 bases, with 17 bases between the two germline ends. This CDR3 comprises 14 residues. The V gene's germline CDR1 is SNHLY and CDR2 FYNNEI.

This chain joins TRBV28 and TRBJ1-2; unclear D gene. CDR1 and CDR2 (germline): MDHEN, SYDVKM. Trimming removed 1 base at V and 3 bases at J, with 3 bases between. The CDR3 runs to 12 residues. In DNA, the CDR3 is TGTGCCAGCAGTTTATCTCACTATGGCTACACCTTC. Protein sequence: CASSLSHYGYTF.

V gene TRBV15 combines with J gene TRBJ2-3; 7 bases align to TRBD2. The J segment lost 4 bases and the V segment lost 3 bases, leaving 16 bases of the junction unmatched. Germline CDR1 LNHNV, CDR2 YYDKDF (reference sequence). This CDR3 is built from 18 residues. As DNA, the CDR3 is TGTGCCACCAGCAGTCCAACCCAGGCACTAGCGAAGGCAGATACGCAGTATTTT. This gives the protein CATSSPTQALAKADTQYF.

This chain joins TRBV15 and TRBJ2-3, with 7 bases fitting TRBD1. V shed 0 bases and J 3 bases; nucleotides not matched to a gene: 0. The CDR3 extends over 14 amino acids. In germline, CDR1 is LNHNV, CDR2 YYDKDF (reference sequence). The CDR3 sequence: CATSRETGTDTQYF. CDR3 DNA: TGTGCCACCAGCAGAGAGACAGGGACAGATACGCAGTATTTT.